These T cell receptor beta chains were read from a single sample in a study of OX40 agonist ivuxolimab in advanced cancers. This table comes from immunoSEQ multiplex PCR, and its TCRdb copy is limited to in-frame clones, with some not included. The repertoire holds about 60,000 clones, with 75% to 85% as singletons. Specimen: CD4+ or CD8+ T cells sorted from blood, collected in a trial of the OX40 agonist ivuxolimab. These receptors originate from an adult with an advanced solid tumor such as melanoma, head and neck, liver or kidney cancer. Both conserved end residues are trimmed from each CDR3. D genes are given only for firm matches. The size entry is marked missing in some rows and otherwise reads once, few, many or a size class.

V gene	J gene	D gene	clone size	CDR3 protein
TRBV7-6	TRBJ1-1	NA	NA	ASSLSGLNTEAF
TRBV6-1	TRBJ2-5	NA	NA	ASSEALWTQY
TRBV9	TRBJ2-3	NA	NA	ASSVGGSDEMDTQY
TRBV4-2	TRBJ1-1	TRBD1	NA	ASSQATPGQGNTEAF
TRBV19	TRBJ1-1	NA	few	ASSIDRGIDAF
TRBV6-5	TRBJ2-7	NA	NA	ASSGPGPLIYEQY
TRBV11-2	TRBJ1-4	TRBD1	NA	ASSRGTGGGINEKLF
TRBV11-2	TRBJ1-5	NA	NA	ASSLGSGKPQH
TRBV5-1	TRBJ2-2	NA	NA	ASAPLGNTGELF
TRBV5-1	TRBJ2-2	TRBD2	NA	ASSFTRGRENTGELF
TRBV30	TRBJ2-3	NA	NA	ARRAEGGDTQY
TRBV7-2	TRBJ2-3	NA	once	ASSPRSSDTQY
TRBV5-1	TRBJ1-1	NA	NA	ASSLEGLGTEAF
TRBV18	TRBJ2-7	NA	NA	ASSPRRDEQY
TRBV7-8	TRBJ1-1	NA	NA	ASSLLVGANTEAF
TRBV29-1	TRBJ1-3	NA	NA	SVEEGGAGTIY
TRBV5-1	TRBJ2-3	TRBD2	NA	ASSPRTGEGADTQY
TRBV25-1	TRBJ1-5	NA	NA	ASSEGRGSQH
TRBV11-2	TRBJ2-1	TRBD2	NA	ASSDYSGTYNEQF
TRBV11-2	TRBJ1-6	NA	NA	ASSLDPGRSVRRPLH
TRBV7-9	TRBJ2-7	NA	NA	ASSSYGPYEQY
TRBV15	TRBJ2-7	NA	NA	ATSTPDRLYEQY
TRBV7-2	TRBJ2-7	TRBD2	NA	ASSLVGTSGSSYEQY
TRBV19	TRBJ2-3	NA	NA	ASIGSTRTDTQY
TRBV2	TRBJ2-5	NA	NA	ASSEGGWYQETQY
TRBV15	TRBJ2-7	NA	NA	ATSREQGYEQY
TRBV27	TRBJ2-5	NA	NA	ASSQSWDGETQY
TRBV6-5	TRBJ1-2	NA	NA	ASKNLGGHYGYT
TRBV4-2	TRBJ2-6	NA	NA	ASSRTASGANVLT
TRBV5-3	TRBJ2-1	TRBD2	NA	ARSTESGGYNEQF
TRBV18	TRBJ1-1	NA	NA	ASSPQSQNTEAF
TRBV5-1	TRBJ2-3	NA	NA	ASSIYSAADPTDTQY
TRBV25-1	TRBJ2-3	NA	NA	ASSSPARTDTQY
TRBV29-1	TRBJ2-1	NA	NA	SGAFYEQF
TRBV5-1	TRBJ1-3	NA	NA	ASSLTDSGNTIY
TRBV5-1	TRBJ1-1	NA	NA	ASSLEGRDTEAF
TRBV6-6	TRBJ2-7	NA	NA	ASSSVNYEQY
TRBV5-1	TRBJ2-5	NA	NA	ASSLQRWETQY
TRBV14	TRBJ2-1	NA	NA	ASSQDRPALGAGNEQF
TRBV2	TRBJ1-1	NA	NA	ASRRRAQWNTEAF
TRBV30	TRBJ1-1	NA	NA	ATTSPGPRNTEAF
TRBV18	TRBJ2-1	NA	NA	ASSPRGAGSSYNEQF
TRBV10-3	TRBJ2-5	NA	NA	AISESMEETQY
TRBV7-8	TRBJ1-1	NA	NA	ASSLEGGGTEAF
TRBV7-8	TRBJ1-3	NA	NA	ASSLTGISGNTIY
TRBV9	TRBJ2-3	NA	NA	ASSVGGWATDTQY
TRBV5-1	TRBJ1-3	TRBD1	NA	ASSPGQGTNTIY
TRBV2	TRBJ2-2	NA	NA	ASSDRGATSTGELF